This T cell receptor beta chain was found in a study of beta chain features in type 1 diabetes. As for the study in general: Taken together, all samples contributed more than 90,000,000 examined sorted cells.

The isolated RNA, all of it, was reverse transcribed, so expressed TCRB transcripts were what got sequenced. Sequenced by immunoSEQ multiplex PCR; TCRdb stores in-frame clones only, minus some. The table has about 150,000 clones, over 8.5% seen once. This clone appeared a few times. The CDR3 extends over 14 amino acids. Per germline, CDR1 SGHRS and CDR2 YFSETQ. V was pared by 6 bases and J by 7 bases, with 19 bases between. The clonotype originates from a man in his late teens or twenties in good health. This chain joins TRBV5-1 and TRBJ2-5, with D perhaps matching TRBD2 (5 bases). The specimen sequenced was central memory CD4+ T cells from blood. The CDR3 DNA sequence: TGCGCCAGCACGGACCTGGATTTCCGGGGGACCCAGTACTTC. This encodes CASTDLDFRGTQYF.